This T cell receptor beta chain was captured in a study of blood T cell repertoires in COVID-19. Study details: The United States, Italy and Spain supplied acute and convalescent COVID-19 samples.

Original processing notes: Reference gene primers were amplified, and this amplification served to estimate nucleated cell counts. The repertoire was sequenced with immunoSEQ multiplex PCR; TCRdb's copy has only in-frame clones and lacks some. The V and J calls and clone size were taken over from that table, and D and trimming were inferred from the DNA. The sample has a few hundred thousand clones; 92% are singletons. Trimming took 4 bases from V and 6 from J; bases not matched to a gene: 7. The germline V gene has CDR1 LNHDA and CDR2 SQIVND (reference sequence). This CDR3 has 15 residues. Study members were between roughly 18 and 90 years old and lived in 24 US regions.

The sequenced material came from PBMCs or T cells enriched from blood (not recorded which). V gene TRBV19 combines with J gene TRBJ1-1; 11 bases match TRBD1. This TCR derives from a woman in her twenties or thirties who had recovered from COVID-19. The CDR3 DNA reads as TGTGCCAGTAGTACGGCGGGACAGGGGGTCTCTGAAGCTTTCTTT. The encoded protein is CASSTAGQGVSEAFF.